The 32 T cell receptor beta chains below were found in one sample sequenced in a study of identical twins. From the 5' RACE reads, TCRdb called clonotypes with MiXCR, one entry per CDR3 protein. The sample gives about 500,000 distinct CDR3 sequences, 13% to 15% of which show up once; approximately 1% is in the top ten. The same data also went into a second study, on yellow fever vaccine responses in identical twins.

The sample comprised CD4+ T cells sorted from blood. The receptors come from a woman between 18 and 29 years old in good health.

This clonotype was detected a few times. The CDR3 here is CASSPVGLAGESSYEQYF. CDR3 DNA sequence: TGTGCCAGCAGCCCTGTTGGACTAGCGGGGGAGAGCTCCTACGAGCAGTACTTC. The chain has TRBV5-4 and TRBJ2-7; the match to TRBD2 covers 13 bases. This CDR3 contains 18 residues. Germline V lookup: CDR1 SGHNT, CDR2 YYREEE (reference sequence). With 4 bases clipped from V and 0 bases from J, the junction kept 10 bases outside the gene matches. The full variable domain, with the rest looked up from reference TRBV5-4 and TRBJ2-7, is ETGVTQSPTHLIKTRGQQVTLRCSSQSGHNTVSWYQQALGQGPQFIFQYYREEENGRGNFPPRFSGLQFPNYSSELNVNALELDDSALYLCASSPVGLAGESSYEQYFGPGTRLTVT.

The chain carries TRBV3-1 and TRBJ2-2, with D perhaps given as TRBD1 or TRBD2 (5 bases each). The V end lost 1 base, the J end lost 5 bases, and 11 bases lay between the germline ends. The CDR3 contains 15 residues. The germline CDR1 and CDR2 sequences are LGHDT and YNNKEL (reference sequence). The CDR3 DNA sequence: TGTGCCAGCAGCCAAGGGGGGAAGTTTACCGGGGAGCTGTTTTTT. This sequence encodes CASSQGGKFTGELFF.

This clonotype was recorded many times. The rearrangement uses TRBV12-3 or TRBV12-4 and TRBJ2-5; 8 nucleotides line up with TRBD2. With 3 bases clipped from V and 3 bases from J, the junction kept 12 bases outside the gene matches. CDR3 length: 17 residues. The CDR3: CASSFGAGGFREETQYF. The CDR3 DNA reads as TGTGCCAGCAGTTTTGGGGCGGGGGGTTTCCGAGAAGAGACCCAGTACTTC.

This chain links TRBV2 with TRBJ2-3, with 13 bases matching TRBD2. The CDR3 sequence is 19 residues long. Germline CDR1 is SNHLY and CDR2 is FYNNEI. The V and J ends lost 6 bases and 2 bases, in that order; junction bases with no gene match: 14. The CDR3 nucleotides are TGTGCCAGCAGAGCGAAGACCGGGACTAGCGGGACTATCACAGATACGCAGTATTTT. It translates to CASRAKTGTSGTITDTQYF.

This clonotype was counted ten times or more. The chain links TRBV27 to TRBJ2-3, with 7 bases matching TRBD2. The CDR3 is made up of 13 amino acids. Trimming took 6 bases from V and 3 from J; bases not matched to a gene: 3. In germline, CDR1 is MNHEY, CDR2 SMNVEV (reference sequence). The CDR3 is CASRASGTDTQYF. CDR3 in DNA: TGTGCCAGCAGGGCTAGCGGTACAGATACGCAGTATTTT.

This clonotype was detected ten times or more. J is TRBJ2-1 and V is TRBV29-1; D might be TRBD2 (6 bases). Germline loops: CDR1 SQVTM, CDR2 ANQGSEA. This CDR3 region has 13 residues. V was cut by 6 bases and J by 4 bases, with 13 bases left in between. This CDR3 is CSVTGTGYNEQFF. DNA for the CDR3: TGCAGCGTGACCGGGACTGGTTACAATGAGCAGTTCTTC.

This clonotype has only a few counts. The gene calls are TRBV6-2 or TRBV6-3 and TRBJ2-7, with D uncertain. CDR1 MNHEY and CDR2 SVGEGT come from the germline V gene. V gave up 4 bases and J gave up 0 bases, with 10 bases separating them. The CDR3 is 14 residues long. In DNA, the CDR3 is TGTGCCAGCAGTTTCACCGGGTCCTCCTACGAGCAGTACTTC. This gives the protein CASSFTGSSYEQYF.

This clonotype was detected a few times. The chain has TRBV7-2 and TRBJ2-1, with a possible D match to TRBD1 (5 bases). V gave up 2 bases and J gave up 8 bases, with 13 bases separating them. This CDR3 has 14 amino acids. The germline CDR1 and CDR2 sequences are SGHTA and FQGNSA. The CDR3 coding sequence is TGTGCCAGCAGCTTACAATCAGGGTGGGATGAGCAGTTCTTC. Translation: CASSLQSGWDEQFF. Filled out from reference TRBV7-2 and TRBJ2-1, the complete variable domain reads GAGVSQSPSNKVTEKGKDVELRCDPISGHTALYWYRQSLGQGLEFLIYFQGNSAPDKSGLPSDRFSAERTGGSVSTLTIQRTQQEDSAVYLCASSLQSGWDEQFFGPGTRLTVL.

In this sample, this clonotype turned up a few times. The chain links TRBV29-1 to TRBJ2-7, with a tentative D call TRBD1 (7 bases). Germline CDR1 reads SQVTM; CDR2 reads ANQGSEA. Trimming left V 7 bases short and J 4 bases short, with 11 bases between. There are 11 residues in the CDR3. Written as DNA, the CDR3 is TGCAGCGGGTCAGGGGGGTACGAGCAGTACTTC. It yields the protein CSGSGGYEQYF.

This clonotype appeared many times. The chain recombines TRBV7-2 with TRBJ2-7; no firm D call. The CDR3 covers 12 residues. Trimming took off 2 bases at V and 4 bases at J, with 6 bases between the two ends. The germline CDR1 and CDR2 sequences are SGHTA and FQGNSA. The CDR3 spells CASSLSHYEQYF. The DNA of the CDR3 is TGTGCCAGCAGCTTATCCCATTACGAGCAGTACTTC.

This clonotype was recorded many times. The J gene is TRBJ2-2, the V gene TRBV6-1; TRBD2 is a possible D gene (5 bases). This CDR3 spans 14 amino acids. From germline, CDR1 is MNHNS and CDR2 SASEGT. Trimming removed 10 bases from V and 4 bases from J, with 16 bases in between. CDR3 in amino acids: CATKLGSATGELFF. The CDR3 DNA reads TGTGCCACCAAACTAGGTTCGGCCACCGGGGAGCTGTTTTTT.

This clonotype has at least ten counts. This rearrangement joins TRBV21-1 to TRBJ1-6; TRBD1 is the table's D call and was not checked against the DNA. TRBV21-1 is a documented pseudogene. The CDR3 is 20 residues long. The CDR3 spells CASSRSSTGAHSPYNSPLHF. CDR3 bases: TGTGCCAGCAGCAGGTCGTCTACAGGGGCCCACTCGCCCTATAATTCACCCCTCCACTTT.

This clonotype was found a few times. The J gene is TRBJ1-1, the V gene TRBV10-3; D gene uncertain. Trimming stripped 1 base from V and 1 base from J, with 13 bases between. The germline V gene has CDR1 ENHRY and CDR2 SYGVKD. The CDR3 extends over 16 amino acids. The CDR3 sequence is CAISEFKSQWNTEAFF. The CDR3 DNA sequence: TGTGCCATCAGTGAGTTTAAATCCCAGTGGAACACTGAAGCTTTCTTT.

This chain joins TRBV6-1 and TRBJ2-4; 7 bases match TRBD2. Trimming cost V 6 bases and J 7 bases; bases outside gene matches: 6. This CDR3 contains 13 residues. Germline assignment: CDR1 MNHNS and CDR2 SASEGT. Here the CDR3 reads CASRRGWGNIQYF. The CDR3 coding sequence is TGTGCCAGCAGGCGGGGGTGGGGGAACATTCAGTACTTC.

This clonotype was counted between two and nine times. The rearrangement uses TRBV10-2 and TRBJ2-7; D is uncertain. The CDR3 has 13 amino acids. Germline V CDR1 and CDR2: WSHSY, SAAADI. V was shortened by 3 bases and J by 7 bases, with 13 bases between the two germline ends. The CDR3 DNA sequence: TGCGCCAGCAGTGAAGGCTGGGTCGCGGAGCAGTACTTC. It specifies CASSEGWVAEQYF.

This clonotype was seen only a few times. The CDR3 loop reads CASILQGGGTEAFF. CDR3 DNA sequence: TGTGCCAGCATTTTACAGGGTGGCGGCACTGAAGCTTTCTTT. The chain has TRBV6-5 and TRBJ1-1; maybe TRBD1 (6 bases). Trimming stripped 7 bases from V and 4 bases from J, with 16 bases between. CDR3 length: 14 amino acids. Germline V lookup: CDR1 MNHEY, CDR2 SVGAGI.

The chain has TRBV4-3 and TRBJ2-1, with D perhaps assigned TRBD1 or TRBD2 (5 bases each). CDR1 is LGHNA and CDR2 is YSLEER in the germline V gene. This CDR3 contains 15 residues. The V gene lost 0 bases and the J gene lost 7 bases, with 13 bases spanning the gap. The DNA of the CDR3 is TGCGCCAGCAGCCAAGAAGGACGAGGGGTAAATGAGCAGTTCTTC. This gives the protein CASSQEGRGVNEQFF.

V is TRBV11-2 and J is TRBJ2-5; D possibly corresponds to TRBD2 (5 bases). CDR1 and CDR2 (germline): SGHAT, FQNNGV. The CDR3 has 15 residues. V was cut by 0 bases and J by 5 bases, with 13 bases left in between. The CDR3 loop is CASSLDQSSGETQYF. For the CDR3, the DNA is TGTGCCAGCAGCTTAGATCAATCTTCGGGGGAGACCCAGTACTTC.

This clonotype has ten or more counts. This chain uses TRBV5-1 with TRBJ2-1, with D uncertain. V shed 0 bases and J shed 5 bases, with 6 bases lying between them. CDR1 and CDR2 (germline): SGHRS, YFSETQ. The CDR3 sequence is 13 residues long. CDR3 sequence (DNA): TGCGCCAGCAGCTTGGGTGGGGACAATGAGCAGTTCTTC. This codes for CASSLGGDNEQFF.

J is TRBJ2-6 and V is TRBV7-2; no clear D gene. Germline CDR1 is SGHTA and CDR2 is FQGNSA. Trimming took 4 bases from V and 1 from J, leaving 8 bases between them. CDR3 length: 15 amino acids. As DNA, the CDR3 is TGTGCCAGCAGCTCCGCTGGATCTGGGGCCAACGTCCTGACTTTC. It codes for CASSSAGSGANVLTF.

CDR3 nucleotide sequence: TGCAGTGCTACAAACCAGGGCGCTCAGCCCCAGCATTTT. Translation: CSATNQGAQPQHF. J is TRBJ1-5 and V is TRBV20-1; D is perhaps TRBD1 (5 bases). CDR3 length equals 13 residues. V gave up 4 bases and J gave up 6 bases, with 13 bases separating them. Germline CDR1 and CDR2: DFQATT and SNEGSKA (reference sequence).

This clonotype was counted only a few times. V gene TRBV6-2 or TRBV6-3 combines with J gene TRBJ1-5; weak D call: TRBD1 (6 bases). V gave up 4 bases and J gave up 7 bases, with 14 bases separating them. The germline gives CDR1 MNHEY, CDR2 SVGEGT. CDR3 length: 14 residues. Written as DNA, the CDR3 is TGTGCCAGCAGTTCCAACAGGGAAAACCAGCCCCAGCATTTT. Protein product: CASSSNRENQPQHF.

The chain uses TRBV25-1 and TRBJ2-1, with 8 bases matching TRBD2. Per germline, CDR1 MGHDK and CDR2 SYGVNS. There are 16 residues in the CDR3. With 3 bases clipped from V and 4 bases from J, the junction kept 8 bases outside the gene matches. In DNA, the CDR3 is TGTGCCAGCAGTGATCCAAGCGGGGGCCAATACAATGAGCAGTTCTTC. Its protein product is CASSDPSGGQYNEQFF.

This clonotype was picked up a small number of times. The CDR3 DNA reads TGTGCCAGCAGCTTTAGTCTGGCTAGTCTACAAAATGAGCAGTTCTTC. Protein sequence: CASSFSLASLQNEQFF. The V call is TRBV7-9, the J call TRBJ2-1; the D is unclear. In germline, CDR1 is SEHNR, CDR2 FQNEAQ (reference sequence). The CDR3 covers 16 residues. Trimming removed 3 bases at V and 7 bases at J, with 19 bases between.

The sample holds a few counts of this clonotype. The rearrangement uses TRBV5-1 and TRBJ1-3; D unclear. This CDR3 is 16 amino acids long. CDR1 SGHRS and CDR2 YFSETQ come from the germline V gene. V lost 4 bases, J lost 0 bases, and 14 bases lay in between. The CDR3 sequence is CASSEPGLHSGNTIYF. Here the CDR3 DNA reads TGCGCCAGCAGCGAACCCGGGCTTCACTCTGGAAACACCATATATTTT.

The rearrangement joins TRBV6-1 to TRBJ2-7, with TRBD1 matching over 7 bases. Germline loops: CDR1 MNHNS, CDR2 SASEGT. The CDR3 has 15 amino acids. The V segment lost 6 bases and the J segment 4 bases; nucleotides outside the gene matches: 12. CDR3 amino acids: CASRAYWGQWYEQYF. Here the CDR3 DNA reads TGTGCCAGCAGGGCGTACTGGGGACAGTGGTACGAGCAGTACTTC.

The chain uses TRBV3-1 and TRBJ2-5; tentative D call: TRBD2 (6 bases). This CDR3 comprises 15 residues. The V end lost 11 bases, the J end lost 1 base, and 20 bases lay between the germline ends. Per germline, CDR1 LGHDT and CDR2 YNNKEL (reference sequence). CDR3 amino acids: CACTYAAGLQETQYF. The CDR3 nucleotides read TGTGCCTGCACCTACGCAGCGGGCCTCCAAGAGACCCAGTACTTC.

The sample holds a few counts of this clonotype. One end of the junction fails to match germline, which may point to a read error. V gene TRBV7-7 combines with J gene TRBJ2-1, with TRBD2 matching over 8 bases. CDR1 and CDR2 (germline): SSHAT, FNYEAQ (reference sequence). CDR3 length equals 17 residues. The CDR3 loop reads CASSLLPTSAPYNEQFF. CDR3 in DNA: TGTGCTAGCAGCCTCCTCCCGACTAGCGCTCCCTACAATGAGCAGTTCTTC.

The rearrangement uses TRBV10-3 and TRBJ2-3; D uncertain. CDR1 and CDR2 (germline): ENHRY, SYGVKD. The CDR3 is made up of 15 amino acids. Deletions cut 3 bases from V and 0 bases from J, with 10 bases between. The CDR3 coding sequence is TGTGCCATCAGTGACGTGGCAGAGAGCACAGATACGCAGTATTTT. Translated: CAISDVAESTDTQYF.

Ten or more counts support this clonotype. The chain uses TRBV20-1 and TRBJ2-7, with TRBD1 identical over 10 bases. Germline CDR1 is DFQATT and CDR2 is SNEGSKA (reference sequence). After removal of 3 bases from V and 5 bases from J, the junction contained 10 bases not matched to a gene. This CDR3 is built from 15 residues. The CDR3 DNA sequence: TGCAGTGCTAGTTTTGGCGACAGGGGGCGCCACGAGCAGTACTTC. Its protein product is CSASFGDRGRHEQYF.

This clonotype has a handful of counts. The V call is TRBV6-1, the J call TRBJ1-3; D might be TRBD1 (6 bases). Trimming took 6 bases from V and 5 from J, leaving 11 bases between them. CDR3 length: 13 amino acids. Germline V CDR1 and CDR2: MNHNS, SASEGT. The CDR3 here is CASSRDTRNTIYF. The CDR3 nucleotides are TGTGCCAGCAGCCGGGACACTCGAAACACCATATATTTT.

The chain carries TRBV20-1 and TRBJ2-1, with 9 bases identical to TRBD2. CDR1 is DFQATT, CDR2 SNEGSKA, per germline (reference sequence). This CDR3 region has 21 residues. Germline trimming cut 1 base from V and 1 base from J; bases unmatched to any gene: 20. The DNA for the CDR3 is TGCAGTGCTAGAGGTTTGGGGGTGGCGGGAGGGCCTTCATCATCCTACAATGAGCAGTTCTTC. It codes for CSARGLGVAGGPSSSYNEQFF.